This TCR beta chain was obtained from a study of regulatory T cells in long-lasting Graves disease. There are a few counts of this clonotype. The antigen remains undetermined. Findings and limits, study-wide: It is possible that accuracy was reduced by the small size of the sample. For persistent Graves' patients, TCR diversity was lower than for newly diagnosed ones. Samples came from peripheral blood alone, without thyroid tissue.

Both iRepertoire HTBI primers and Arm-PCR of CDR3 regions were used to build the TCR beta libraries. One entry per CDR3 protein results from TCRdb running MiXCR on the multiplex PCR reads. The sample holds about 420,000 distinct CDR3 sequences, 15% to 20% seen once. Documented time point: newly diagnosed GD, antithyroid drugs for less than 3 months. Researchers made the TCR library from RNA that was extracted from PBMCs. Trimming left V 2 bases short and J 0 bases short, with 7 bases between. The CDR3 is made up of 14 amino acids. Per germline, CDR1 SEHNR and CDR2 FQNEAQ (reference sequence). In addition, the sample was reused for a study of T cells in Graves' hyperthyroidism and ophthalmopathy.

The chain combines TRBV7-9 with TRBJ1-1; D gene unclear. Sequenced material: peripheral blood mononuclear cells (PBMCs), taken at new diagnosis, from a patient treated with antithyroid drugs. The sequence came from a young woman with Graves disease. The CDR3: CASSLSQLNTEAFF. The CDR3 DNA reads TGTGCCAGCAGCTTATCGCAGTTGAACACTGAAGCTTTCTTT.